This entry concerns a single TCR beta chain. Its antigen is as yet unknown. The CDR3 runs 15 residues. Germline lookup yields CDR1 SGHAT and CDR2 FQNNGV. Trimming shortened V by 1 base and J by 4 bases, and 8 bases separated the two germline ends. These data are taken from a study of shared clonotypes between healthy human individuals. At the level of the study: Plates per donor: three CD4 naive, three CD4 memory, two CD8 naive, one CD8 memory.

The assay ran at deep level. The repertoire was sequenced with immunoSEQ multiplex PCR; TCRdb's copy has only in-frame clones and lacks some. The sample consists of hundreds of thousands of clones, approximately 90% of them appearing once. General study points: A few donors had about 5% of their naive CD4 clonotypes in common.

Terminally differentiated effector memory CD45RA+ cells were excluded from the naive CD8 cells, which were CD45RO-negative and positively selected for CCR7. Donors had no recently reported acute infections or vaccinations and were HIV-negative. The sequence derives from a man aged 30 to 45 in good health. The rearrangement links TRBV11-2 to TRBJ2-6, with D uncertain. Sequencing was carried out using naive CD8+ T cells sorted from blood. CDR3 DNA sequence: TGTGCCAGCAGCTTAGGAGTGTCCGGGGCCAACGTCCTGACTTTC. It specifies CASSLGVSGANVLTF.